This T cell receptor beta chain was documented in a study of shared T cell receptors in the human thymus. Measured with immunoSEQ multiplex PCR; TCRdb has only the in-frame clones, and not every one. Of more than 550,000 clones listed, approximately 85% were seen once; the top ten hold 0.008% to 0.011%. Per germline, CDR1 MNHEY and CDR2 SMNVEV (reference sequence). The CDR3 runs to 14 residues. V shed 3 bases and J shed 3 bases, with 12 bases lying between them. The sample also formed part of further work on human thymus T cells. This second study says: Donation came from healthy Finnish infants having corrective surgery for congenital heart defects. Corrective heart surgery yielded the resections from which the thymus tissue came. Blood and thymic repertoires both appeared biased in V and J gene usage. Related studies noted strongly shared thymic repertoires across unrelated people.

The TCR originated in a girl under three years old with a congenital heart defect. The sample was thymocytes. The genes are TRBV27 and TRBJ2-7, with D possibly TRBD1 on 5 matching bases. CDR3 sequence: CASSFRAGYYEQYF. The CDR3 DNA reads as TGTGCCAGCAGTTTCAGGGCCGGGTACTACGAGCAGTACTTC.